The 8 T cell receptor beta chains below come from one sample, sequenced in a study of T-cell reconstitution after alpha-beta-depleted transplantation in children. As it was prepared, the TCRbeta library received unique molecular identifiers. TCRdb called the PCR reads again in MiXCR, with one record for every CDR3 protein. The table has roughly 89,000 distinct CDR3 sequences, 12% seen once. The input for sequencing was PBMCs from the stem cell graft donor, taken from the stem cell graft. The receptors derive from a human donor who donated a stem cell graft to a child with inherited bone marrow failure.

This clonotype was observed a handful of times. The chain combines TRBV10-3 with TRBJ2-7, with D unresolved. Germline CDR1 and CDR2: ENHRY and SYGVKD. V lost 10 bases to trimming and J lost 3 bases, with 16 bases between them. The CDR3 contains 13 residues. The CDR3 sequence: CATATGPIYEQYF. CDR3 nucleotides: TGTGCCACCGCGACGGGCCCAATCTACGAGCAGTACTTC.

This clonotype was detected ten times or more. The chain combines TRBV7-8 with TRBJ2-1; TRBD2 aligns across 7 bases. V was pared by 3 bases and J by 2 bases, with 4 bases of the junction left unmatched. The germline V gene encodes CDR1 SGHVS and CDR2 FQNEAQ. This CDR3 contains 15 residues. CDR3 coding DNA: TGTGCCAGCAGCTTTAGGACTAGACCCTACAATGAGCAGTTCTTC. Translating it yields CASSFRTRPYNEQFF. Looking up the rest from reference TRBV7-8 and TRBJ2-1 gives the full variable domain: GAGVSQSPRYKVAKRGQDVALRCDPISGHVSLFWYQQALGQGPEFLTYFQNEAQLDKSGLPSDRFFAERPEGSVSTLKIQRTQQEDSAVYLCASSFRTRPYNEQFFGPGTRLTVL.

This clonotype was seen many times. V and J are TRBV20-1 and TRBJ2-7; D unresolved. The CDR3 has 11 residues. Trimming shortened V by 7 bases and J by 7 bases, and 14 bases separated the two germline ends. From germline, CDR1 is DFQATT and CDR2 SNEGSKA (reference sequence). The CDR3 DNA reads as TGCAGTGTGGACCGCGTTGTGGAGCAGTACTTC. It yields the protein CSVDRVVEQYF.

The sample holds many counts of this clonotype. CDR3 in amino acids: CSVRRGSSAYTF. CDR3 in DNA: TGCAGCGTTCGAAGGGGGTCATCGGCCTACACCTTC. This chain joins TRBV29-1 and TRBJ1-2, with D possibly TRBD1 on 6 matching bases. The germline gives CDR1 SQVTM, CDR2 ANQGSEA. The V end lost 5 bases, the J end lost 10 bases, and 17 bases lay between the germline ends. The CDR3 extends over 12 amino acids.

CDR3 sequence reads: CASRGDRGYEQYF. The CDR3, as DNA: TGCGCCAGCAGGGGGGACAGGGGCTACGAGCAGTACTTC. This sequence joins TRBV5-1 and TRBJ2-7, with TRBD1 matching over 10 bases. The V gene end was trimmed by 5 bases and the J gene end by 3 bases; junction bases not matched to a gene: 2. The CDR3 loop spans 13 amino acids. Germline values: CDR1 SGHRS, CDR2 YFSETQ.

Concerning this clonotype: This sequence may be a read error, since a much larger clone differs from it by one base. V is TRBV5-1 and J is TRBJ2-1, with a possible D match to TRBD2 (6 bases). Germline V gene sequence: CDR1 SGHRS, CDR2 YFSETQ. The CDR3 sequence is 16 residues long. The DNA for the CDR3 is TGCGCCAGCAGCTTGGCCGGAGGGCCCGGATACAATGATCAGTTCTTC. Protein sequence: CASSLAGGPGYNDQFF.

At least ten counts were recorded for this clonotype. The V call is TRBV27, the J call TRBJ1-1; the D is unclear. In germline, CDR1 is MNHEY, CDR2 SMNVEV (reference sequence). The CDR3 runs to 15 residues. Trimming shortened V by 4 bases and J by 2 bases, and 14 bases separated the two germline ends. The CDR3 region is CASSSGPRRNTEAFF. The CDR3 bases are TGTGCCAGCAGTTCAGGACCCCGGCGAAACACTGAAGCTTTCTTT.

This clonotype has ten or more counts. Written as DNA, the CDR3 is TGTGCCAGCACCTTGACCCTTCGTCCCGGGGAGCTGTTTTTT. Translated, it gives CASTLTLRPGELFF. The V gene is TRBV7-2, the J gene TRBJ2-2; D is unresolved. Germline CDR1 reads SGHTA; CDR2 reads FQGNSA. CDR3 length equals 14 residues. Trimming cost V 7 bases and J 6 bases, with 15 bases left between them.